This T cell receptor (beta chain) emerged from a study of T cell responses to AZD1222 COVID-19 vaccine. The table came from immunoSEQ multiplex PCR; TCRdb's copy has only in-frame clones and leaves some out. The sample yields some 120,000 clones, approximately 85% seen once. Unmatched junction bases numbered 22, after V lost 8 bases and J lost 4 bases. CDR1 is SQVTM, CDR2 ANQGSEA, per germline. The CDR3 has 17 residues. General observations from the study: Spike-specific TCR breadth and depth grew following two AZD1222 doses. The study sampled repertoires only after the peak T cell response. Reports indicate that nearly half of spike-specific TCRs are directed at unmutated variant regions.

Regarding this clone: Its target is unknown.

This specimen consisted of peripheral blood, obtained 28 days after the second AZD1222 dose. The V gene is TRBV29-1, the J gene TRBJ1-2, with TRBD1 identical over 7 bases. The TCR comes from an adult who received the AZD1222 COVID-19 vaccine. The chain's CDR3 is CSTKPPGTVSLGYGYTF. CDR3 DNA sequence: TGCAGCACAAAACCCCCCGGGACAGTAAGTCTTGGCTATGGCTACACCTTC.